This T cell receptor beta chain emerged from a study of identical twins. Using its own MiXCR run on the 5' RACE reads, TCRdb lists one record per CDR3 protein. The sample holds some 730,000 distinct CDR3 sequences, 15% to 20% seen once. Germline V gene lookup returns CDR1 SGDLS and CDR2 YYNGEE. This CDR3 region has 15 residues. Trimming left V 0 bases short and J 5 bases short, with 12 bases between. This clonotype came up once. The same sample was also studied in work on T cells expressing NK-cell markers. From that paper: Several experiments employed an anti-gamma-delta TCR antibody to confine sorting to alpha-beta TCR T cells.

The sequence was collected from a woman in her late teens or twenties in good health. The sequenced material came from PBMCs. The J gene is TRBJ2-1, the V gene TRBV9, with D tentatively TRBD1 (6 bases). The CDR3 region is CASSVAGRGDNEQFF. Written as DNA, the CDR3 is TGTGCCAGCAGCGTAGCGGGCAGGGGCGACAATGAGCAGTTCTTC.